This T cell receptor (beta chain) was sequenced in a study of blood T cell repertoires in COVID-19 (dated by TCRdb to between 2020 and 2021). Concerning the study at large: Collaborator samples came from the United States, Italy and Spain and covered acute and convalescent phases of COVID-19. The samples were drawn from two sources: the first 160 participants of the ongoing ImmuneRACE study, and 1,200 or so subjects contributed by 6 global collaborators. Where HLA class I and class II types were available, the types were taken from metadata supplied by the sample provider, not from assay-based typing. The repertoires were released in a freely available public database meant as a resource for research on the immune response to SARS-CoV-2. Sample metadata almost always included a de-identified subject ID, COVID-19 status, age in years and sex. The material from the prospective study consisted of cDNA or gDNA derived from T cells, B-cell-depleted T cells, or PBMCs. The dataset comprised deeply sampled blood TCRbeta repertoires from subjects exposed to, actively infected with, or recovered from COVID-19. Study-wide conclusions, independent of this receptor: The quantity of clinical and demographic metadata differed by source and by participant and was supplied without curation.

TCRbeta CDR3 regions were amplified from genomic DNA by means of the immunoSEQ Assay, a bias-controlled multiplex PCR. On the study's bioinformatics: Within the assay, amplification of reference gene primers was used to estimate how many nucleated cells each sample contained. Sequence reads were collapsed and filtered to measure the absolute abundance of every unique TCRbeta CDR3 rearrangement. For each sample, productive Simpson clonality was calculated by taking the square root of Simpson's diversity index across productive rearrangements. TCRdb holds this immuneACCESS table with in-frame rearrangements only. Some clones are missing; in checked studies, unresolved V genes explain under half, and the rest has no known cause. V, J and clone size were drawn from that table, and D and trimming were deduced from the DNA. The sample yields over 30,000 clones; about 90% were counted once. The ten largest clones take up 1% of the sample.

Collaborating institutions collected whole blood in K2EDTA tubes following their own protocols. For TCRbeta analysis, collaborators shipped samples as frozen whole blood, isolated PBMCs, or DNA extracted from either of those sample types. From the cysteine up to the phenylalanine, the CDR3 has a length of 15 residues. CDR3 DNA only is kept here, 45 bases in frame from base 1. For this chain, trimming is 0 bases at the V end and 2 bases at the J end, and the number of junction bases without a gene match is 2. Looking up the germline V gene yields CDR1 SGHDT and CDR2 YYEEEE. Of note for this clone: The target of this receptor is not known. No base quality values were provided; no much bigger clone lies one nucleotide off.

The chain is encoded by TRBV5-6 joined to TRBJ1-5; 7 of the junction bases match TRBD1. This receptor was obtained from a man between 65 and 85 years old with active or convalescent COVID-19. Sequenced sample: peripheral blood. The nucleotide sequence is given as TGTGCCAGCAGCTTGGCAGGACAGGGCAATCAGCCCCAGCATTTT. Translated, it reads CASSLAGQGNQPQHF.